The 6 T cell receptor beta chains presented below share a single source sample, sequenced in a study of T cell responses to AZD1222 COVID-19 vaccine. The repertoire was sequenced with immunoSEQ multiplex PCR; TCRdb's copy has only in-frame clones and lacks some. This table has about 200,000 clones, around 94% appearing once. The specimen was peripheral blood, collected 28 days after the second dose of the MenACWY control vaccine. The receptors here all came from an adult who received the MenACWY meningococcal vaccine as a control.

This chain joins TRBV4-3 and TRBJ1-2; D uncertain. The CDR3 sequence is 12 residues long. V shed 0 bases and J shed 5 bases, with 4 bases lying between them. Germline-derived CDR1 and CDR2 are LGHNA and YSLEER. DNA of the CDR3: TGCGCCAGCAGCCAAGACTCTTATGGCTACACCTTC. Amino acid sequence: CASSQDSYGYTF.

The genes are TRBV7-2 and TRBJ1-6; TRBD1 is a possible D gene (6 bases). V was trimmed by 1 base and J by 9 bases, leaving 13 bases between them. The CDR3 has 15 residues. Germline values: CDR1 SGHTA, CDR2 FQGNSA. The CDR3 bases are TGTGCCAGCAGCTTAGGTGGGGGGCTCGGTTCACCCCTCCACTTT. Amino acids: CASSLGGGLGSPLHF.

The J gene is TRBJ2-1, the V gene TRBV28; D is possibly TRBD2 (6 bases). V gave up 1 base and J gave up 8 bases, with 21 bases separating them. The CDR3 contains 17 residues. Germline CDR1 MDHEN, CDR2 SYDVKM. CDR3 bases: TGTGCCAGCAGTTTATTGGGTAGCGGCCTGGCGGTCTATGAGCAGTTCTTC. Translation gives CASSLLGSGLAVYEQFF. Looking up the rest from reference TRBV28 and TRBJ2-1 gives the full variable domain: DVKVTQSSRYLVKRTGEKVFLECVQDMDHENMFWYRQDPGLGLRLIYFSYDVKMKEKGDIPEGYSVSREKKERFSLILESASTNQTSMYLCASSLLGSGLAVYEQFFGPGTRLTVL.

This sequence joins TRBV5-3 and TRBJ1-2, with D uncertain. TRBV5-3 is an ORF, with its function uncertain. Trimming took off 0 bases at V and 5 bases at J, with 8 bases between the two ends. This CDR3 spans 13 amino acids. Here the CDR3 reads CARSLGGPYGYTF. DNA for the CDR3: TGTGCCAGAAGCTTGGGAGGGCCATATGGCTACACCTTC.

The V gene is TRBV5-1, the J gene TRBJ1-1; D gene unclear. This CDR3 is built from 13 residues. V shed 2 bases and J shed 4 bases, with 9 bases lying between them. Per the germline V gene, CDR1 is SGHRS and CDR2 is YFSETQ. CDR3 loop: CASSFHSATEAFF. CDR3 nucleotides: TGCGCCAGCAGCTTCCACAGTGCCACTGAAGCTTTCTTT.

V is TRBV5-6 and J is TRBJ1-6; 7 bases line up with TRBD1. V lost 4 bases and J lost 3; bases outside the gene matches: 4. This CDR3 has 15 amino acids. Germline V gene lookup returns CDR1 SGHDT and CDR2 YYEEEE. CDR3 region: CASSPPGGYNSPLHF. The CDR3 region has the DNA TGTGCCAGCAGCCCTCCAGGGGGCTATAATTCACCCCTCCACTTT.